The 9 T cell receptor beta chains below were found in one sample sequenced in a study of T cells in Graves' hyperthyroidism and ophthalmopathy. Regions amplified from RNA transcripts were the TCR beta CDR3 regions. The primer set for the first-round RT-PCR of the TCR CDR3 was HTBI. A single record per CDR3 protein comes from TCRdb applying MiXCR to the multiplex PCR reads. This table holds about 840,000 distinct CDR3 sequences, more than 30% found once. Source material: blood. The receptors originated from a man younger than 30 with Graves' hyperthyroidism.

The chain links TRBV20-1 to TRBJ1-4; D unresolved. Per germline, CDR1 DFQATT and CDR2 SNEGSKA (reference sequence). Between the trimmed V and J ends, which lost 0 bases and 8 bases, there was a span of 10 bases. CDR3 length: 13 residues. The CDR3 nucleotides read TGCAGTGCTAGAGAGGACCCTGGGGAAAAACTGTTTTTT. Protein: CSAREDPGEKLFF.

This chain links TRBV24-1 with TRBJ1-5, with TRBD1 identical over 8 bases. The CDR3 consists of 14 residues. V was pared by 4 bases and J by 7 bases, with 5 bases of the junction left unmatched. Per germline, CDR1 KGHDR and CDR2 SFDVKD. The CDR3 sequence is CATSDGTGSQPQHF. The CDR3 coding sequence is TGTGCCACCAGTGACGGGACAGGCTCACAGCCCCAGCATTTT.

V and J are TRBV7-9 and TRBJ2-7; the D gene is possibly TRBD2 (6 bases). The CDR3 length is 14 residues. Germline V gives CDR1 SEHNR, CDR2 FQNEAQ (reference sequence). Trimming removed 5 bases at V and 9 bases at J, with 20 bases between. The CDR3 protein is CASSHTGTPKGQYF. CDR3 DNA: TGTGCCAGCAGCCATACCGGGACTCCGAAGGGGCAGTACTTC.

In the case of this clonotype: This clone may be a read error of a much larger clone one base away. The V call is TRBV5-1, the J call TRBJ1-2; D is possibly TRBD1 (5 bases). CDR1 is SGHRS, CDR2 YFSETQ, per germline. This CDR3 region has 14 residues. The CDR3 sequence is CASSPTAANYGYAF. The CDR3 DNA reads as TGTGCCAGCAGCCCGACAGCCGCTAACTATGGCTACGCCTTC.

This clonotype was seen a few times. The V gene is TRBV12-3 or TRBV12-4, the J gene TRBJ1-5; D gene ambiguous. The CDR3 length is 14 residues. The V end lost 4 bases, the J end lost 6 bases, and 13 bases lay between the germline ends. CDR3 region: CASSSEGGGQPQHF. CDR3 DNA sequence: TGTGCCAGCAGTTCGGAAGGCGGTGGTCAGCCCCAGCATTTT.

The rearrangement uses TRBV2 and TRBJ2-7; 7 bases agree with TRBD2. V dropped 4 bases and J dropped 7; count of bases not matched to a gene: 7. The CDR3 is 13 amino acids. The germline V gene has CDR1 SNHLY and CDR2 FYNNEI. CDR3 loop: CASSAGDYNEQYF. In DNA form, the CDR3 reads TGTGCCAGCAGTGCCGGGGACTACAATGAGCAGTACTTC.

This clonotype was detected a few times. This chain connects TRBV20-1 to TRBJ2-2; the match to TRBD1 covers 8 bases. V lost 1 base and J lost 3; bases outside the gene matches: 1. This CDR3 spans 14 amino acids. Germline assignment: CDR1 DFQATT and CDR2 SNEGSKA (reference sequence). This CDR3 is CSARGTGYTGELFF. The CDR3 DNA reads TGCAGTGCTAGAGGGACAGGGTACACCGGGGAGCTGTTTTTT.

This chain links TRBV29-1 with TRBJ1-5; 7 positions match TRBD1. Germline CDR1 and CDR2: SQVTM and ANQGSEA. The CDR3 totals 14 residues. After removal of 6 bases from V and 7 bases from J, the junction contained 12 bases not matched to a gene. CDR3: CSVPEDRLGQPQHF. The CDR3 DNA is TGCAGCGTCCCGGAGGACAGGTTAGGCCAGCCCCAGCATTTT.

The chain couples TRBV12-3 or TRBV12-4 to TRBJ1-3, with 7 bases lining up with TRBD1. V shed 3 bases and J 2 bases; nucleotides not matched to a gene: 4. The CDR3 extends over 15 amino acids. Here the CDR3 reads CASSFGTETGNTIYF. In DNA, the CDR3 is TGTGCCAGCAGTTTCGGGACAGAAACTGGAAACACCATATATTTT.